The 3 T cell receptor beta chains presented below share a single source sample, sequenced in a study of T cells in women clearing cervical HPV infection. The method was immunoSEQ multiplex PCR; TCRdb's version includes in-frame clones alone and lacks a portion of them. In total, the table holds 25,000 to 30,000 clones. The source material was blood buffy coat. These receptors all stem from a woman aged 18 to 75 with a cervical HPV16 infection that either progressed to CIN3+ or cleared (not recorded which).

Of note for this clone: The CDR3 is cut off 3 residues early in the read; its end comes from the germline J gene. This chain uses TRBV6-8 with TRBJ2-3; possibly TRBD1 for D (6 bases). Germline lookup yields CDR1 MNHGY and CDR2 SAAAGT. The length of the CDR3 is 14 residues. The CDR3 bases that were read are TGTGCCAGCAGTTACAGGGGGATGGATCAGCCG. Its protein is CASSYRGMDQP. The complete CDR3 sequence is CASSYRGMDQPQYF.

Details on this clone: The read halts 3 residues ahead of the CDR3 end, with the missing end drawn from the germline J gene. The chain couples TRBV5-1 to TRBJ2-5, with D tentatively TRBD1 (6 bases). V was pared by 4 bases and J by 2 bases, with 18 bases between. The germline V gene has CDR1 SGHRS and CDR2 YFSETQ. This CDR3 contains 16 residues. The chain's CDR3 is CASSPGVGQRQETQYF. The sequenced CDR3 bases are TGCGCCAGCAGCCCTGGAGTCGGACAGCGTCAAGAGACC.

A note on this clone: Read data end 3 residues before the CDR3 end; the end is taken from the germline J gene. The chain has TRBV7-9 and TRBJ1-1; 7 bases are shared with TRBD1. Per germline, CDR1 SEHNR and CDR2 FQNEAQ (reference sequence). The trim removed 1 base at V and 3 bases at J, leaving 2 bases unmatched. There are 14 residues in the CDR3. CDR3 bases read: TGTGCCAGCAGCTTAGAGGGGGCCTACACTGAA. Translating it yields CASSLEGAYTE. The whole CDR3 is CASSLEGAYTEAFF.